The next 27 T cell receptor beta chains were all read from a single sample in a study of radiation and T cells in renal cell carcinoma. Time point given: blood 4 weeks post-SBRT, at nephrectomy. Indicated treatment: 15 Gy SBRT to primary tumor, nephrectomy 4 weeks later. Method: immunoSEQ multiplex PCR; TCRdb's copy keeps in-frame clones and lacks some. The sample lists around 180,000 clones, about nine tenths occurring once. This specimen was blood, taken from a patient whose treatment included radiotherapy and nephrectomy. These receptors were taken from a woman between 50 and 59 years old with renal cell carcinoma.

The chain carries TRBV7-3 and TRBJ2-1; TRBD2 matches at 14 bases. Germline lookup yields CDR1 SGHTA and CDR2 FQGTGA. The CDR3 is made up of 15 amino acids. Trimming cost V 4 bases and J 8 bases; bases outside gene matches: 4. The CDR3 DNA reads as TGTGCCAGCAGCTGGGGACTAGCGGGGGCGGATGAGCAGTTCTTC. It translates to CASSWGLAGADEQFF.

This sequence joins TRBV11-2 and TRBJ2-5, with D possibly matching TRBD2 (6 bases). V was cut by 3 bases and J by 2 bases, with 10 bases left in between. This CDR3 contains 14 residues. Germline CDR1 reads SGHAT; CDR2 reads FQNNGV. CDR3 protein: CASSFNAGQETQYF. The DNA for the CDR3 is TGTGCCAGCAGCTTTAATGCGGGGCAAGAGACCCAGTACTTC.

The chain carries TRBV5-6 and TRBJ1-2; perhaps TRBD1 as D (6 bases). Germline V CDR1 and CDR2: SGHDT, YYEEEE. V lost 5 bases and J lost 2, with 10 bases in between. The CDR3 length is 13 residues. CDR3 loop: CASRQDRNYGYTF. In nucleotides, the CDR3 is TGTGCCAGCAGACAGGACAGAAACTATGGCTACACCTTC. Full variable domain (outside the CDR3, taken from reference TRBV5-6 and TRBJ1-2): DAGVTQSPTHLIKTRGQQVTLRCSPKSGHDTVSWYQQALGQGPQFIFQYYEEEERQRGNFPDRFSGHQFPNYSSELNVNALLLGDSALYLCASRQDRNYGYTFGSGTRLTVV.

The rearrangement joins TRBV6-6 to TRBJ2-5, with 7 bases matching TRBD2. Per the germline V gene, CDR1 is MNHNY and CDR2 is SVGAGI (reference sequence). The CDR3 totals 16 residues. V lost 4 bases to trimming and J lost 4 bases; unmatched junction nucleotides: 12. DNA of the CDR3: TGTGCCAGCAGTTGGCCGGCGGGGGAAAAAGGAGAGACCCAGTACTTC. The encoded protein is CASSWPAGEKGETQYF.

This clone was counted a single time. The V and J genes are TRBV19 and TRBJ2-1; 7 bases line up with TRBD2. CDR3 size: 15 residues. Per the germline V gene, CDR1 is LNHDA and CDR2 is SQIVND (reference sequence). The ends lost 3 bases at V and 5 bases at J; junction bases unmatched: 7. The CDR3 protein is CASSIYRDYDNEQFF. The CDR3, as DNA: TGTGCCAGTAGTATCTACCGGGACTACGACAATGAGCAGTTCTTC.

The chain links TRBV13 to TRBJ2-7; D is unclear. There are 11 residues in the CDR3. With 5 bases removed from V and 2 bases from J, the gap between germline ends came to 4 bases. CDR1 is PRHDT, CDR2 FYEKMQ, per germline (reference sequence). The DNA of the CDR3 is TGTGCCAGCAGCAAGGCCTACGAGCAGTACTTC. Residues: CASSKAYEQYF.

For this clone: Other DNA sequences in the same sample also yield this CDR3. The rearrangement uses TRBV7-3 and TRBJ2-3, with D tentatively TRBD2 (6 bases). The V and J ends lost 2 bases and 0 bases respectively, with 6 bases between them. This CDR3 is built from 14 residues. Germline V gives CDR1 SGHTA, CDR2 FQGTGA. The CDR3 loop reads CASSLGTSTDTQYF. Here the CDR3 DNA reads TGTGCCAGCAGCTTAGGGACTAGCACAGATACGCAGTATTTT. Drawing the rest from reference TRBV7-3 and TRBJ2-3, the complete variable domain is GAGVSQTPSNKVTEKGKYVELRCDPISGHTALYWYRQSLGQGPEFLIYFQGTGAADDSGLPNDRFFAVRPEGSVSTLKIQRTERGDSAVYLCASSLGTSTDTQYFGPGTRLTVL.

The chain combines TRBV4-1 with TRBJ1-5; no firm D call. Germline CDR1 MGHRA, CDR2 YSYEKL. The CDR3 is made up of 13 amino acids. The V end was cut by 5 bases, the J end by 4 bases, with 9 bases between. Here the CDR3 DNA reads TGCGCCAGCAGCTGGCAGGCGAATCAGCCCCAGCATTTT. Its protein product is CASSWQANQPQHF.

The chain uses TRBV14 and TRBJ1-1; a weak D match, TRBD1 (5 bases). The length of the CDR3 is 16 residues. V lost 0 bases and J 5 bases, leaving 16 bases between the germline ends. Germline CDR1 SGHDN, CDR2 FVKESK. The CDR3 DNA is TGTGCCAGCAGCCAAGATTGGGGGGAAATAGATACTGAAGCTTTCTTT. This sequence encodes CASSQDWGEIDTEAFF.

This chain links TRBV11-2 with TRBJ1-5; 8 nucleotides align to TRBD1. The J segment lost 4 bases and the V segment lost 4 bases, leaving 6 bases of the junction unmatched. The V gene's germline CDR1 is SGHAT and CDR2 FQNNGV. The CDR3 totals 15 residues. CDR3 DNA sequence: TGTGCCAGCAGCTCGGGGACAGGTGCAAATCAGCCCCAGCATTTT. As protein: CASSSGTGANQPQHF.

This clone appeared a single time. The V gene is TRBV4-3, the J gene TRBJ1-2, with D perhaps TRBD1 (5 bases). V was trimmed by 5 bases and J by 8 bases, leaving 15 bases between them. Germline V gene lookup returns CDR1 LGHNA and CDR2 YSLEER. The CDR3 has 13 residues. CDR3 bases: TGCGCCAGCAGCTACGACGGGGGTCGAGGCTACACCTTC. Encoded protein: CASSYDGGRGYTF.

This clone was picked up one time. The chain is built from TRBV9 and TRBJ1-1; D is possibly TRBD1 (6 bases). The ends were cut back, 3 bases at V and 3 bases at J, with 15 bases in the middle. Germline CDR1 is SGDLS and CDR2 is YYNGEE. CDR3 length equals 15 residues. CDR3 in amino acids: CASSAWGAGDTEAFF. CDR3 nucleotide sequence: TGTGCCAGCAGCGCATGGGGGGCCGGGGACACTGAAGCTTTCTTT.

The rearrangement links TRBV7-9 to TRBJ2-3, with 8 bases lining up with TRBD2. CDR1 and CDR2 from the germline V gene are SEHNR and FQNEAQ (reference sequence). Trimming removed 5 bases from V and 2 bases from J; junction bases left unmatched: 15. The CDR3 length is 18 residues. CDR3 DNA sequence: TGTGCCAGCAGCCCGCCGGGTCAGCGGGGGACCCCCACAGATACGCAGTATTTT. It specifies CASSPPGQRGTPTDTQYF.

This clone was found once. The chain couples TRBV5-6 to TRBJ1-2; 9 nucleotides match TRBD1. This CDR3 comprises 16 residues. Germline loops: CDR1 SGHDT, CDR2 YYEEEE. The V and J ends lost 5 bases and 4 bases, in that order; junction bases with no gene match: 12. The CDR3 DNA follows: TGTGCCAGCAGTCGGGACAGGGAAGCCTTATTCTATGGCTACACCTTC. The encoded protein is CASSRDREALFYGYTF.

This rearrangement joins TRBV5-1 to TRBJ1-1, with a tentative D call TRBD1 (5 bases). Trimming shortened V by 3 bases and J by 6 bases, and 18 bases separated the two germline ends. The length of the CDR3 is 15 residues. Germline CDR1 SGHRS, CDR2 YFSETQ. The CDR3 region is CASSSGSGEAAEAFF. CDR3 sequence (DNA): TGCGCCAGCAGCTCCGGGTCGGGGGAAGCTGCTGAAGCTTTCTTT.

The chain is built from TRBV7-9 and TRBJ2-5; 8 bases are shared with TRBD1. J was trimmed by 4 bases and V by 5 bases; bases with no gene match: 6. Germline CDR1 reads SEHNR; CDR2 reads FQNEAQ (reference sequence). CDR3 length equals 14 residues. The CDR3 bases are TGTGCCAGCAGCCCTCGACAGGGGACAGAGACCCAGTACTTC. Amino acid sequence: CASSPRQGTETQYF.

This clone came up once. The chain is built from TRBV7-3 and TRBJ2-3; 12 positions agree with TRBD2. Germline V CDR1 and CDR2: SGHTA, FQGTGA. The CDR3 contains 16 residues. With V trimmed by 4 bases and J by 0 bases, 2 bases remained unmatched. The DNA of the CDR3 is TGTGCCAGCAGCTGGACTAGCGGGGCTAGCACAGATACGCAGTATTTT. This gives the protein CASSWTSGASTDTQYF. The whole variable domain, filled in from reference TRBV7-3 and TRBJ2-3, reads GAGVSQTPSNKVTEKGKYVELRCDPISGHTALYWYRQSLGQGPEFLIYFQGTGAADDSGLPNDRFFAVRPEGSVSTLKIQRTERGDSAVYLCASSWTSGASTDTQYFGPGTRLTVL.

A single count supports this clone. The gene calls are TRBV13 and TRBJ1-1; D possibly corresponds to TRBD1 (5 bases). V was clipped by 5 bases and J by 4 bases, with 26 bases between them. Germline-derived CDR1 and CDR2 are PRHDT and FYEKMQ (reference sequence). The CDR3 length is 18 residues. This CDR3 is CASSAGEAWERGSTEAFF. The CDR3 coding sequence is TGTGCCAGCAGCGCCGGGGAGGCGTGGGAAAGGGGTAGCACTGAAGCTTTCTTT.

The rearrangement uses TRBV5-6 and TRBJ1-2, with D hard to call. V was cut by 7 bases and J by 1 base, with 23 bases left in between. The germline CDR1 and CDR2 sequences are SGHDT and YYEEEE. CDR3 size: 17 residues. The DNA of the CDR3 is TGTGCCAGCTCGTTAGGATCTGCGGTGCAACTTAACTATGGCTACACCTTC. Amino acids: CASSLGSAVQLNYGYTF.

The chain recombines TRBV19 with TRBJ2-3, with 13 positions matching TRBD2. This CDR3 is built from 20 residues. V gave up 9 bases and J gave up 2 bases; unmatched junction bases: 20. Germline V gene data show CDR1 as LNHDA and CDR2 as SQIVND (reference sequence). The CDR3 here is CASAPPRLSTSGGLTDTQYF. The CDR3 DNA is TGTGCCAGCGCCCCCCCGCGTCTGTCGACTAGCGGGGGGCTCACAGATACGCAGTATTTT.

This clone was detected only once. The CDR3 loop reads CASSLGQVQYEQYF. The CDR3 bases are TGTGCCAGCTCCCTCGGACAGGTTCAGTACGAGCAGTACTTC. The chain links TRBV18 to TRBJ2-7; 7 bases line up with TRBD1. CDR1 and CDR2 (germline): KGHSH, LQKENI. The length of the CDR3 is 14 residues. The trim removed 6 bases at V and 4 bases at J, leaving 9 bases unmatched.

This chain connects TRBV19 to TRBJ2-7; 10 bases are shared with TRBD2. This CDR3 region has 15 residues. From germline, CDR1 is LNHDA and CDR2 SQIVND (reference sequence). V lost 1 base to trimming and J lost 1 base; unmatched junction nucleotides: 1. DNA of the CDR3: TGTGCCAGTAGTATAGGGACTAGCGGATCCTACGAGCAGTACTTC. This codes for CASSIGTSGSYEQYF.

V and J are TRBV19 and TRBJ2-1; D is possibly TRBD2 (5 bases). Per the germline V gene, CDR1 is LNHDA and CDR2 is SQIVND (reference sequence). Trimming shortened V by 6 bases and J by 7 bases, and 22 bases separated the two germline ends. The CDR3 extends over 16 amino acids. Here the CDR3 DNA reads TGTGCCAGTAGCCGGGGATATGAACTAGGGCTAAATGAGCAGTTCTTC. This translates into CASSRGYELGLNEQFF.

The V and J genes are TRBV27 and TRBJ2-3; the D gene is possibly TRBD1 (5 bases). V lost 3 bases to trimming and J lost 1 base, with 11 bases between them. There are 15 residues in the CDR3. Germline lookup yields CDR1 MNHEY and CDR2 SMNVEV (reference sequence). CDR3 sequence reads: CASSFTQGRTDTQYF. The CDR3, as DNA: TGTGCCAGCAGTTTTACGCAGGGCCGCACAGATACGCAGTATTTT.

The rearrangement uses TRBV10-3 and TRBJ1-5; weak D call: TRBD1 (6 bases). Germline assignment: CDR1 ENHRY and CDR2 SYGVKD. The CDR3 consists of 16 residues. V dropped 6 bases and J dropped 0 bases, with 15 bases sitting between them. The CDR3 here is CAISSGTPYSNQPQHF. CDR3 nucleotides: TGTGCCATCAGCTCCGGGACACCCTATAGCAATCAGCCCCAGCATTTT.

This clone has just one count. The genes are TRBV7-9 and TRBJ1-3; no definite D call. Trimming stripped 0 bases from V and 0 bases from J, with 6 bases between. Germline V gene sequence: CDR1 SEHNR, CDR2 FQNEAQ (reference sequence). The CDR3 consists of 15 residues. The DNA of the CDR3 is TGTGCCAGCAGCTTAGCGCGAAGCTCTGGAAACACCATATATTTT. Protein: CASSLARSSGNTIYF.

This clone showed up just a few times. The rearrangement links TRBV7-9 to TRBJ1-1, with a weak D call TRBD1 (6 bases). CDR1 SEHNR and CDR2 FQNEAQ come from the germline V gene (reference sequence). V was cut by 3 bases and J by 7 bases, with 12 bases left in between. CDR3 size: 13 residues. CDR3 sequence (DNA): TGTGCCAGCAGCTTCCGACAGGTCCTTGAAGCTTTCTTT. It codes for CASSFRQVLEAFF.